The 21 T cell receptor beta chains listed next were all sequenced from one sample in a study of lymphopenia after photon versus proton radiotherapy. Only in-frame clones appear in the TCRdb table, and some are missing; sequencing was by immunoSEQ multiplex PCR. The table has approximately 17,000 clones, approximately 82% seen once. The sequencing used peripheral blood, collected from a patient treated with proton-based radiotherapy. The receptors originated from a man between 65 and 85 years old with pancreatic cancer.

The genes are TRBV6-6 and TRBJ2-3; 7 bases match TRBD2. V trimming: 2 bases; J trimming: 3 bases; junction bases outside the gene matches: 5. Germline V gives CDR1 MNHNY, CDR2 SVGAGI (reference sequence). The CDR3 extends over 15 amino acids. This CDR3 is CASSYGEGRTDTQYF. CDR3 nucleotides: TGTGCCAGCAGTTACGGGGAGGGAAGGACAGATACGCAGTATTTT.

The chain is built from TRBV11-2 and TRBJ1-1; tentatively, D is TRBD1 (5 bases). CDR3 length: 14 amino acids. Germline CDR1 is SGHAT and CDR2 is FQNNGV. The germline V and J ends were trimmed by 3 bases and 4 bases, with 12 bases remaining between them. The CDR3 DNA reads TGTGCCAGCAGCTTTTTAAACCAGGGCACTGAAGCTTTCTTT. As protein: CASSFLNQGTEAFF.

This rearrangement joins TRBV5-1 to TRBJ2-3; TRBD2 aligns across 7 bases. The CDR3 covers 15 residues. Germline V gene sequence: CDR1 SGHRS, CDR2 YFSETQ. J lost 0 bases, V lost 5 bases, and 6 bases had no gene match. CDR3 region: CASRSGGPSTDTQYF. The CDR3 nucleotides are TGCGCCAGCAGGTCGGGGGGTCCAAGCACAGATACGCAGTATTTT.

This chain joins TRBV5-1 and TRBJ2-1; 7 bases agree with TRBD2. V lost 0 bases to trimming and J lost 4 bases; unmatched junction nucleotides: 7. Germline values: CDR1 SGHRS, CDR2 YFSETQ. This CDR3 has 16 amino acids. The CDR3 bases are TGCGCCAGCAGCTTGGCCGGGACTACGGCTTACAATGAGCAGTTCTTC. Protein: CASSLAGTTAYNEQFF.

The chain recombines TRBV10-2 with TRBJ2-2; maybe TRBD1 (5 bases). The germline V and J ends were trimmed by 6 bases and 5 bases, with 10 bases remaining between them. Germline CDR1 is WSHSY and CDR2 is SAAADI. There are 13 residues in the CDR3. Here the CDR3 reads CASRPPGTGELFF. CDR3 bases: TGCGCCAGCAGGCCTCCAGGGACCGGGGAGCTGTTTTTT.

In nucleotides, the CDR3 is TGTGCCAGTAGGACCGGGACAGGAGTCTCTAACTATGGCTACACCTTC. It encodes CASRTGTGVSNYGYTF. The chain combines TRBV19 with TRBJ1-2; 8 positions match TRBD1. V gave up 6 bases and J gave up 0 bases; unmatched junction bases: 9. There are 16 residues in the CDR3. Germline assignment: CDR1 LNHDA and CDR2 SQIVND (reference sequence).

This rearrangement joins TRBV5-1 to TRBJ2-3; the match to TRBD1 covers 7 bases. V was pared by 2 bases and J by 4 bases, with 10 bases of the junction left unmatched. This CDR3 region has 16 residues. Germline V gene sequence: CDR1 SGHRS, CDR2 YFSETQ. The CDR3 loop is CASSFSTGDGADTQYF. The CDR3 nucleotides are TGCGCCAGCAGCTTCTCTACAGGGGATGGTGCAGATACGCAGTATTTT.

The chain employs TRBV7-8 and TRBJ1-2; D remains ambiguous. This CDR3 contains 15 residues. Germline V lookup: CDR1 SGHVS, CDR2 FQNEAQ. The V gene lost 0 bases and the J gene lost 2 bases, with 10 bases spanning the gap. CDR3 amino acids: CASSLAGPGNYGYTF. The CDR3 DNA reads TGTGCCAGCAGCTTAGCCGGACCGGGAAACTATGGCTACACCTTC.

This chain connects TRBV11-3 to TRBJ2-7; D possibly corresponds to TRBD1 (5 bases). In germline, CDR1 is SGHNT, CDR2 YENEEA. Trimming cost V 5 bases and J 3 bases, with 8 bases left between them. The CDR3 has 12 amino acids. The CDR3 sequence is CASSPTGYEQYF. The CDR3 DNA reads TGTGCCAGCAGCCCAACAGGCTACGAGCAGTACTTC.

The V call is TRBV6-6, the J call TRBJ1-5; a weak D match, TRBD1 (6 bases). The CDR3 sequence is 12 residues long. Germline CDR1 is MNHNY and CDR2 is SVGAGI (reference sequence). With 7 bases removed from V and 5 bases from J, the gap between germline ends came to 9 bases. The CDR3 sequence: CASTRGDQPQHF. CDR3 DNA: TGTGCCAGCACAAGGGGGGATCAGCCCCAGCATTTT.

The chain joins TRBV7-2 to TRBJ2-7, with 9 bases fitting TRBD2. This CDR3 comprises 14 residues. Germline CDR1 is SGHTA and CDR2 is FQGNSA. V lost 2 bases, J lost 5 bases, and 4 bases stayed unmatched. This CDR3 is CASSLTGTSHEQYF. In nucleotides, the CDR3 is TGTGCCAGCAGCTTAACCGGGACTAGCCACGAGCAGTACTTC.

CDR3 in DNA: TGTGCCAGCAAGACTGGAGGCGAGGGCACAGATACGCAGTATTTT. Amino acid sequence: CASKTGGEGTDTQYF. The V and J genes are TRBV6-5 and TRBJ2-3, with D possibly being TRBD2 (5 bases). The V gene lost 7 bases and the J gene lost 1 base, with 15 bases spanning the gap. CDR1 and CDR2 (germline): MNHEY, SVGAGI. The CDR3 sequence is 15 residues long.

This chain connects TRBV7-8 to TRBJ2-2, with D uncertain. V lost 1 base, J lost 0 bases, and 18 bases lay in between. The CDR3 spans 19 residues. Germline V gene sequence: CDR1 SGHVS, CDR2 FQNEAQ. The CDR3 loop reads CASSLVLSIRTTNTGELFF. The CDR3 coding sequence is TGTGCCAGCAGCTTAGTGTTAAGCATCAGGACCACGAACACCGGGGAGCTGTTTTTT.

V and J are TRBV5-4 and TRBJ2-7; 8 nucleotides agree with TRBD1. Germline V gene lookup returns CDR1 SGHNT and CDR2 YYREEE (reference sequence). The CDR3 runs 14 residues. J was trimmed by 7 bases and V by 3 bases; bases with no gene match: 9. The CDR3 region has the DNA TGTGCCAGCAGCTCCATGACAGGGGTGGGAGAGCAGTACTTC. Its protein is CASSSMTGVGEQYF.

The chain's CDR3 is CASSLRDRVKASDGYTF. CDR3 DNA sequence: TGTGCCAGCAGCTTACGGGACAGGGTGAAGGCGTCGGATGGCTACACCTTC. The V and J genes are TRBV11-3 and TRBJ1-2, with 9 bases identical to TRBD1. Losses at the gene ends were 2 bases for V and 6 bases for J; bases not matched to a gene: 13. Germline values: CDR1 SGHNT, CDR2 YENEEA. CDR3 length: 17 residues.

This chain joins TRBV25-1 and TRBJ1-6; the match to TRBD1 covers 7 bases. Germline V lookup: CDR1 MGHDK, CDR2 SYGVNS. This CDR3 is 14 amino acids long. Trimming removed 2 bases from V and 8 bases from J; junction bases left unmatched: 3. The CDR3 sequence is CASSEQGDDSPLHF. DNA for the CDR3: TGTGCCAGCAGTGAACAGGGGGACGATTCACCCCTCCACTTT.

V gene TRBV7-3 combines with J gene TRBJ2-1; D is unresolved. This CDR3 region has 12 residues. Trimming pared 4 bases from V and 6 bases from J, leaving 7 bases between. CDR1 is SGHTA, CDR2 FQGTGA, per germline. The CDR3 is CASSSSANEQFF. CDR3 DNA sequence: TGTGCCAGCAGCTCATCCGCCAATGAGCAGTTCTTC.

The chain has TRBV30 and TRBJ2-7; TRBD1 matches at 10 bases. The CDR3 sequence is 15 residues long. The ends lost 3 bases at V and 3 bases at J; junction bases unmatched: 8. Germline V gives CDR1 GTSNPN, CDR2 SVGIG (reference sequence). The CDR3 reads CAWSRGGTGDYEQYF. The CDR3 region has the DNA TGTGCCTGGAGCCGGGGAGGGACAGGGGACTACGAGCAGTACTTC.

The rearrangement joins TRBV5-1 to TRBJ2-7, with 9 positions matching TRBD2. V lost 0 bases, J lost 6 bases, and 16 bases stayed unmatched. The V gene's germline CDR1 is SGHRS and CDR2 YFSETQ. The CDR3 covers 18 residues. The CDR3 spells CASSLGAASGELGGEQYF. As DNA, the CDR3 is TGCGCCAGCAGCTTGGGCGCGGCTAGCGGGGAACTTGGGGGCGAGCAGTACTTC.

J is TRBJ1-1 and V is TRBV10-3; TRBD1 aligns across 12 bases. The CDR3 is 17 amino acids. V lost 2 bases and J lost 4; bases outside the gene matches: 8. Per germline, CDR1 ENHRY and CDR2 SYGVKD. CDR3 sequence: CAISERGQGARGTEAFF. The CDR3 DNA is TGTGCCATCAGTGAGAGGGGACAGGGGGCGCGGGGCACTGAAGCTTTCTTT.

This CDR3 is CASSLSQDKNIQYF. As DNA, the CDR3 is TGTGCCAGCAGCTTGAGCCAGGATAAAAACATTCAGTACTTC. The genes are TRBV5-4 and TRBJ2-4; D is undetermined. Germline V lookup: CDR1 SGHNT, CDR2 YYREEE (reference sequence). Between the trimmed V and J ends, which lost 1 base and 4 bases, there was a span of 9 bases. The CDR3 is 14 amino acids.